What follows is one TCR beta chain and its context. This clone has just one count. Its antigen remains unidentified. Base qualities are missing; no much larger clone stands one base away. The record originates from a study of cytomegalovirus exposure and HLA in healthy donors (dated by TCRdb to between 2016 and 2019). Some background on the complete study: According to an earlier analysis of 550 to 700 of the donors, some 180 million T cells yielded roughly 110 million unique TCR beta sequences and 250 to 350 Gb of sequence data. To decide whether each TCR beta V gene segment behaved as functional or pseudogenic, an earlier analysis of over 500 of the donors relied on high-throughput TCR beta sequencing. A later genetic analysis used genome-wide SNP genotypes for about three fifths of the 666 donors, treating that subset as a discovery cohort. The study aimed to test whether cataloging public T cell receptors could reveal signatures of past pathogen exposure. Among the roughly 400 genotyped donors, around 79% belonged to the genetic ancestry cluster associated with self-reported Caucasian donors. To study patterns of TCR occurrence, a later analysis re-analyzed previously published TCR beta repertoires from 550 to 800 donors and added high-resolution HLA genotyping. The study used immunosequencing to profile the T cell repertoires of 670 or so subjects and linked those repertoires to cytomegalovirus serostatus. Because of strong linkage in the cohort, a few DR-DQ haplotypes were treated as single units for association and clustering. In the later analysis, no new phenotypic data were used to find candidate immune exposures; instead, reliance was placed on TCR beta sequences and their occurrence across donors. All discovery cohort repertoires had been generated on a single sequencing platform. In addition to the first cohort of hundreds of subjects, a separate validation cohort of under 150 different subjects was used. Donor age, sex, ethnicity and CMV serostatus were collected together with the repertoire data. HLA typing covered class I and class II loci at four-digit resolution. Typing coverage differed by locus: A, B, C, DRB1 and DQB1 were typed in about 629-640 donors, DQA1 in around 500, DPA1 in roughly 590, and DPB1 in just under 480. To predict cytomegalovirus infection status, the study combined high-throughput TCR immunosequencing, statistical association of individual TCRs with disease status, and machine learning. Among about 400 genotyped donors of the cohort, an average of around 220,000 unique TCR beta nucleotide sequences was sequenced per donor, of which approximately 19% were non-productive. An early release covering roughly 580 HLA-typed donors comprised roughly 300 gigabases of sequencing data and 85 million to 100 million unique TCR sequences. The investigation overall reported the following: At a false discovery rate of 0.05, a later analysis linked 15,000 to 20,000 TCR beta sequences to specific HLA alleles. Because HLA typing was missing for some donors at each locus, association tests included only the typed subset. A further reported finding was that TCR beta sequences accurately predicted the HLA-A and HLA-B alleles for most subjects in the first cohort. In vitro tests confirmed that a few of the cytomegalovirus-associated TCR beta chains recognize cytomegalovirus antigens. Some IMGT-functional V segments, including TRBV6-2 and TRBV6-3, could not be told apart with the 87-base-pair reads, so those segments were excluded. A later genetic analysis reported fewer N-insertions in productive TCRs among donors in an Asian-associated ancestry cluster than the roughly 700-donor mean. Linkage disequilibrium might explain the correlated functional status among segregating V segments, but an unknown experimental factor could not be ruled out. A total of 150 or so TCR beta chains were listed by the study as associated with cytomegalovirus. According to a later analysis, TCR association rates differed among HLA loci, with DRB1 alleles showing the most associated TCRs and HLA-C alleles showing the fewest. The presence/absence analyses assumed that sequencing depth was roughly uniform across donors, and that assumption may not be true. In an earlier analysis of around 500 of the donors, most TCR beta V segments appeared in productive rearrangements about 90% or about 30% of the time, broadly matching IMGT annotations. The cohort was sequenced for TCR beta chains only, and without alpha or paired-chain data the features that could be detected were limited. A later genetic analysis associated a missense DCLRE1C variant with V-gene and J-gene trimming of TCR beta chains, and an independent cohort replicated the association. A cluster of highly shared sequence variants was judged likely to represent a technical artifact of the sequencing pipeline. The authors suggested that the approach could potentially be extended to other disease states and immunological phenotypes. Across donors, most TCR sequences were observed very rarely, whereas some public TCRs were present in many individuals. The classifier was reported to diagnose cytomegalovirus status with high specificity and sensitivity in both the original cohort and the validation cohort. Several of the top co-occurrence clusters appeared to be linked to parvovirus B19, influenza, CMV and Epstein-Barr virus, according to a later analysis. In a later analysis, most CMV-associated TCR beta chains were found to appear HLA-restricted, with HLA associations seemingly driven largely by CMV exposure. A later analysis found that HLA-associated TCR beta chains were more clonally expanded and had lower generation probabilities than equally common non-associated chains. The earlier analysis of approximately 540 of the donors excluded roughly 17 rarely observed V segments, including chromosome 9 orphons, because counts were too low. When HLA alleles, especially DR and DQ, strongly co-occurred, TCR associations were difficult to assign to individual alleles. Immune exposure information for the cohort was limited to CMV serostatus.

The cohort comprised 670 or so healthy bone marrow donors. Cohort members were all nominally healthy when sampled, although unrecorded immune exposures were likely present. The donor tested CMV seronegative and was one of the 352 seronegative cohort members. Every donor gave a peripheral blood sample, and the peripheral blood mononuclear cells from that sample were used for TCR beta sequencing. The Qiagen DNeasy Blood Extraction Kit was used to extract genomic DNA from the blood cell samples. Libraries came from the immunoSEQ multiplex PCR assay. For the multiplex PCR, a mixture combining 60 forward primers for TCR Vbeta segments and 13 reverse primers for TCR Jbeta segments was used. The CDR3 region of rearranged TCR beta genes was amplified from genomic DNA by a multiplex PCR assay. The Illumina HiSeq System was used to sequence the amplified TCR beta libraries as 87-base-pair reads. Concerning the study's data processing: A later analysis counted about 82 million unique TCR beta chains across the 670 or so repertoires, and 10 million to 11 million of these chains were shared by at least two donors. A nearest-neighbor algorithm error-corrected the raw reads and collapsed the reads into unique sequences, merging closely related sequences to remove PCR and sequencing errors. To assign V, D and J gene segments, CDR3 sequences were aligned to IMGT reference sequences. For a sequence to be retained, a match of at least six nucleotides to both a V gene segment and a J gene segment was required. Rearrangements were classified as productive when the CDR3 lacked stop codons and remained in frame with V and J, and all other rearrangements were classified as non-productive. CDR3 was defined according to IMGT convention as the region running from the second conserved V-encoded cysteine to the conserved J-encoded phenylalanine. The earlier analysis of 450 to 750 of the donors excluded any sequence lacking an unambiguous match to a single V gene segment. An earlier analysis of 587 of the donors called V segments functional above 56.7% productive rearrangements and segregating when the between-donor standard deviation exceeded 5%. To diagnose cytomegalovirus status from the catalog of TCR beta chain sequences, a statistical classification framework was built. A later analysis assigned V and J genes by comparing TCR nucleotide sequences with IMGT/GENE-DB human TR gene sequences. In a later analysis, CDR3 sequences and most-parsimonious VDJ recombination scenarios were assigned using the TCRdist pipeline. In a later analysis, each TCR beta chain was defined by its CDR3 amino acid sequence together with its V-gene family, and reads lacking a unique V-gene family were excluded. As a way to deal with suspected cross-contamination and a sequencing artifact, a later analysis dropped over 550 nucleotide sequences that were highly shared and had low generation probability. In a later analysis, a clonal expansion index was calculated for each public chain from normalized within-repertoire ranks of inferred template counts. In a later analysis, generation probabilities were computed with a VDJ recombination model fitted to out-of-frame rearrangements, and the resulting probabilities were checked against IGoR. In a later analysis, hypergeometric tests were used to score TCR-TCR, TCR-HLA and TCR-CMV co-occurrence, with a repertoire-size bias correction applied to TCR pairs. False discovery rates were estimated in a later analysis by permuting HLA or CMV assignments 20 times. A later analysis grouped co-occurring TCRs with DBSCAN, adding TCRdist sequence similarity when clustering within HLA-allele-positive subsets. Repertoires with fewer than 30,000 or more than 120,000 public chains, plus five repertoires with anomalous nucleotide sharing, were excluded from co-occurrence clustering. TCRdb obtained this table from immuneACCESS and retained in-frame rearrangements with V and J assigned. These tables miss some clones; where compared with another copy, unresolved V genes account for less than half of the shortfall, and the remainder is unexplained. V and J calls and clone size come straight from that table; D and trimming were deduced from the DNA. In this sample the table shows 90,000 to 140,000 clones, 75% to 85% of which occur a single time. The ten most abundant clones make up roughly 2.1% of the sample.

Germline trimming amounts to 4 bases on V and 0 bases on J, with 5 as the count of junction bases outside the gene matches. From the cysteine up to the phenylalanine, the CDR3 has a length of 16 residues. Only CDR3 DNA remains: 48 bases, in frame from the first base. CDR1 and CDR2, per the germline V gene, are SGHDT and YYEEEE. The receptor was isolated from a man under 40 in good health and CMV-seronegative. The sequencing sample was made of PBMCs. Rearrangement joined TRBV5-6 to TRBJ2-1; 9 bases in the junction line up with TRBD2. The sequence in DNA is TGTGCCAGCAGCCCGTTAGCGGGAGTCTCCTACAATGAGCAGTTCTTC. Its translation reads: CASSPLAGVSYNEQFF.